This T cell receptor (beta chain) was sequenced for a study of control samples from healthy donors and cancer patients (dated by TCRdb to about 2020). Inclusive of the bounding cysteine and phenylalanine, the CDR3 is 17 residues long. Just CDR3 DNA is preserved here, 51 bases in frame from base 1. CDR1 SGHRS and CDR2 YFSETQ were looked up in the germline V gene. Compared with germline, V lacks 2 bases and J lacks 1 base; bases without a gene match: 8. This clone is a singleton in its sample. Its antigen is currently not known. Base quality data are lacking; no much larger clone is found one base away. Receptors were amplified or captured by the immunoSEQ multiplex PCR assay. This is the immuneACCESS table as TCRdb keeps it, with only in-frame sequences that have V and J called. A part of the clones is gone; compared with another copy, unresolved V genes explain less than half, and the rest is unexplained. A total of about 34,000 clones appear in this sample, about 86% of them only once. The ten top clones hold under 2% of the sample.

The chain is made from TRBV5-1 and TRBJ1-2; 10 bases in between match TRBD1. This clonotype originated in a woman between 40 and 55 years old with lung cancer. The sample was PBMCs. The CDR3 corresponds to CASSLLSTGGYNYGYTF. The sequenced DNA: TGCGCCAGCAGCTTACTGTCGACAGGGGGCTATAACTATGGCTACACCTTC.